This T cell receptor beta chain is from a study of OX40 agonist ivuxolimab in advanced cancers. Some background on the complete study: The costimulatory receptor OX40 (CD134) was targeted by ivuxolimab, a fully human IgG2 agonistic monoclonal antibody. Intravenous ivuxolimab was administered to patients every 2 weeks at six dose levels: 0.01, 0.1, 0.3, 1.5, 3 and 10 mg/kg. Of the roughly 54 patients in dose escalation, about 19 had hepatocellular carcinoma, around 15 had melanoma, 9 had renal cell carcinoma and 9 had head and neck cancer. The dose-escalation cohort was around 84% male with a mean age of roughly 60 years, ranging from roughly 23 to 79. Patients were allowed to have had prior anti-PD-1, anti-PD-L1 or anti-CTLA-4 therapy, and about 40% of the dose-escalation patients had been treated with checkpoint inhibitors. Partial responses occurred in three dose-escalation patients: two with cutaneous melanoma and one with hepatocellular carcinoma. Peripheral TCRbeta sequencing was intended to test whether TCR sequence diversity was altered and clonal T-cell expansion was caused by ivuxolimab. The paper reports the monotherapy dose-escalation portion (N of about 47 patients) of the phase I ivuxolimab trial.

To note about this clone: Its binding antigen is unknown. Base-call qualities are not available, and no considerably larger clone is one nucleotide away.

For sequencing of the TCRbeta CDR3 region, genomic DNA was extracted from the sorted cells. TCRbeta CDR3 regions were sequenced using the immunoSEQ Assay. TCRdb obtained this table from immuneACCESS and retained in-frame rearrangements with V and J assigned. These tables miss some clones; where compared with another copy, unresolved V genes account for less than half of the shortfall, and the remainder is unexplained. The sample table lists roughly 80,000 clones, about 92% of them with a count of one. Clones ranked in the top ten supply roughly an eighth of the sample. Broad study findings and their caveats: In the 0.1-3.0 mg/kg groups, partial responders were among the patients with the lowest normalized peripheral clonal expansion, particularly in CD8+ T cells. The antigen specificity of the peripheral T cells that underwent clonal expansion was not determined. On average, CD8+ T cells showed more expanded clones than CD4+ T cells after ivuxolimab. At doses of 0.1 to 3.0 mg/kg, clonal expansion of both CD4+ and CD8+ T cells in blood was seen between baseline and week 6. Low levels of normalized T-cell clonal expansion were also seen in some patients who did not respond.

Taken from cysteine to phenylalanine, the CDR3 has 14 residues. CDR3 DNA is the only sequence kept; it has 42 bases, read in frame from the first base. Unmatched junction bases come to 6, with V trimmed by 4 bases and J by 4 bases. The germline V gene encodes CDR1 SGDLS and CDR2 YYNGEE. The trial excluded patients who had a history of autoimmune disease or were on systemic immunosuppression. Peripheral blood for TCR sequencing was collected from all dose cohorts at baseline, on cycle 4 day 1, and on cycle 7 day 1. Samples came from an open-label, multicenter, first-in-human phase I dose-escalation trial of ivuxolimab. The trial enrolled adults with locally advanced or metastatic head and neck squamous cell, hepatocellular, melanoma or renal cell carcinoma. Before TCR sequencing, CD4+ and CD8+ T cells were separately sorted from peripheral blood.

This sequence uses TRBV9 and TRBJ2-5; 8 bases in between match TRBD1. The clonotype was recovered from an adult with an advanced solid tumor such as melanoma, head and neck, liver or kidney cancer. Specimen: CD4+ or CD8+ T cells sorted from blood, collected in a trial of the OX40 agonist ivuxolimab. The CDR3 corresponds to CASSTRTGSETQYF. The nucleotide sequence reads TGTGCCAGCAGCACCCGGACAGGGTCAGAGACCCAGTACTTC.